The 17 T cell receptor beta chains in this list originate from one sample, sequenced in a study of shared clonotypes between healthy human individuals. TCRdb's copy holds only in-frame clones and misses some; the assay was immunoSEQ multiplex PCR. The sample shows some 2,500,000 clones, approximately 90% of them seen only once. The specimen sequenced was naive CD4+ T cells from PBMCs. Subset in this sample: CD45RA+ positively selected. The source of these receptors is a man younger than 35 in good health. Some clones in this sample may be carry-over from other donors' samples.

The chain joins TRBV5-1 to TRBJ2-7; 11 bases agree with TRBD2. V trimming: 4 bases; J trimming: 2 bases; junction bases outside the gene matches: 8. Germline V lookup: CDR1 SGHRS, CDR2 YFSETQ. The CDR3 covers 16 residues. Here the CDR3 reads CASSVEVSGRAYEQYF. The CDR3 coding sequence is TGCGCCAGCAGCGTGGAGGTTAGCGGGAGGGCCTACGAGCAGTACTTC. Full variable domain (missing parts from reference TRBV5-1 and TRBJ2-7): KAGVTQTPRYLIKTRGQQVTLSCSPISGHRSVSWYQQTPGQGLQFLFEYFSETQRNKGNFPGRFSGRQFSNSRSEMNVSTLELGDSALYLCASSVEVSGRAYEQYFGPGTRLTVT.

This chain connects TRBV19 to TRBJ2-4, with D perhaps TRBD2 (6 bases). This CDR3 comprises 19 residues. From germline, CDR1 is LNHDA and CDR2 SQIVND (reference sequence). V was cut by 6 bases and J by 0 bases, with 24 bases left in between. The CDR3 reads CASSESPRGGSLAKNIQYF. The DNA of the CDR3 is TGTGCCAGTAGCGAATCACCCCGAGGAGGGTCCTTAGCCAAAAACATTCAGTACTTC. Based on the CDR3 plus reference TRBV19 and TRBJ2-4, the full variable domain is DGGITQSPKYLFRKEGQNVTLSCEQNLNHDAMYWYRQDPGQGLRLIYYSQIVNDFQKGDIAEGYSVSREKKESFPLTVTSAQKNPTAFYLCASSESPRGGSLAKNIQYFGAGTRLSVL.

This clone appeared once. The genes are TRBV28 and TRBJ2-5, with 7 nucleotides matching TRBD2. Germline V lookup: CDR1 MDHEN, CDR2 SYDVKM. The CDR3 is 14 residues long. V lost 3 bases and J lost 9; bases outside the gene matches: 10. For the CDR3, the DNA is TGTGCCAGCAGTTTGGGAGGGGCCGCCGGGGCCCAGTACTTC. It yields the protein CASSLGGAAGAQYF.

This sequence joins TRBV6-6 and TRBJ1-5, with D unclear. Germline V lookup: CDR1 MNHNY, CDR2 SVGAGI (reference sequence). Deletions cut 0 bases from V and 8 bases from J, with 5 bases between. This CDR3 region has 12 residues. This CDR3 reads CASSYSREPQHF. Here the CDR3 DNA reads TGTGCCAGCAGTTACTCCCGTGAGCCCCAGCATTTT.

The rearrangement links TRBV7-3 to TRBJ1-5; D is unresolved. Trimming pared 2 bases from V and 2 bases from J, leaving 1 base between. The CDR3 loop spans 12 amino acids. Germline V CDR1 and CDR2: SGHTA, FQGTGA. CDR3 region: CASSLGNQPQHF. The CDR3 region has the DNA TGTGCCAGCAGCTTAGGCAATCAGCCCCAGCATTTT.

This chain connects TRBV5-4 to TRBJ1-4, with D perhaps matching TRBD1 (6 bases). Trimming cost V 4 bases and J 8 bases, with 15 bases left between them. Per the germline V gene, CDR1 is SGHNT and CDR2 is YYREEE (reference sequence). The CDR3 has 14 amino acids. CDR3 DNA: TGTGCCAGCAGCGGCCGGGACAATCGGGAAAAACTGTTTTTT. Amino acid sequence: CASSGRDNREKLFF.

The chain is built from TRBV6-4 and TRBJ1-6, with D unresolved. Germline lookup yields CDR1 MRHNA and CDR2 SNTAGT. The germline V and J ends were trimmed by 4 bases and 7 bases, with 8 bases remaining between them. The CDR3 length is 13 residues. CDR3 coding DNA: TGTGCCAGCAGTGTTTTTCGGAATTCACCCCTCCACTTT. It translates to CASSVFRNSPLHF.

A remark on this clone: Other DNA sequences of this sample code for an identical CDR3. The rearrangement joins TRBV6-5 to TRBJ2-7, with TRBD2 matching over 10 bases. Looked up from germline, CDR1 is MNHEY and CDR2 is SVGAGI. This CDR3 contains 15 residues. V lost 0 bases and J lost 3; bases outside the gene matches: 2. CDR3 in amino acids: CASSYSLAGDYEQYF. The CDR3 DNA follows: TGTGCCAGCAGTTACTCGCTAGCGGGAGACTACGAGCAGTACTTC.

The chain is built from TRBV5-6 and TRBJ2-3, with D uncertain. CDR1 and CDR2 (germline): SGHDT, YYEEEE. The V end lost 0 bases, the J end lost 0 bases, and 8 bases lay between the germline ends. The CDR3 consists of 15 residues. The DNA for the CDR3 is TGTGCCAGCAGCTTGGTGTTAACTAGCACAGATACGCAGTATTTT. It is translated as CASSLVLTSTDTQYF.

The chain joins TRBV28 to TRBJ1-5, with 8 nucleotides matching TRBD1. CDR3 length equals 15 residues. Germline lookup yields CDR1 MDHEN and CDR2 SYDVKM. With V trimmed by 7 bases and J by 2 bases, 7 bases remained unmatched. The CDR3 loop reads CASKAGGAGNQPQHF. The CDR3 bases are TGTGCCAGCAAGGCAGGGGGCGCCGGCAATCAGCCCCAGCATTTT.

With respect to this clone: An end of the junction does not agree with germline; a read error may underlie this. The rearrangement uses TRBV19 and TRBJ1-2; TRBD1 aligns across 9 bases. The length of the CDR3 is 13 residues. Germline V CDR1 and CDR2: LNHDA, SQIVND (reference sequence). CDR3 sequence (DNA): TGTGCCAGTAGACCCTTTGAACAGGGGGCCTACCTCTTC. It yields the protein CASRPFEQGAYLF.

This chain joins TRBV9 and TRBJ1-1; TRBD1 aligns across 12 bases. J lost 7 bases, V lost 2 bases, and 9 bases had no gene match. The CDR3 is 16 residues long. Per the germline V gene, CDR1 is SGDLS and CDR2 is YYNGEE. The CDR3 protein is CASSVGQGAPRGEAFF. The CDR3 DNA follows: TGTGCCAGCAGCGTGGGACAGGGGGCGCCCCGGGGTGAAGCTTTCTTT. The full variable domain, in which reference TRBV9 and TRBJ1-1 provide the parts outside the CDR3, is DSGVTQTPKHLITATGQRVTLRCSPRSGDLSVYWYQQSLDQGLQFLIQYYNGEERAKGNILERFSAQQFPDLHSELNLSSLELGDSALYFCASSVGQGAPRGEAFFGQGTRLTVV.

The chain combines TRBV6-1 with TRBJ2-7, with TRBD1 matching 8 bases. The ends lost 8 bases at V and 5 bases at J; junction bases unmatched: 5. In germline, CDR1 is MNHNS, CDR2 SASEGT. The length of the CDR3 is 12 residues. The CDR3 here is CASGDRGHEQYF. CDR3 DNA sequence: TGTGCCAGCGGCGACAGGGGCCACGAGCAGTACTTC.

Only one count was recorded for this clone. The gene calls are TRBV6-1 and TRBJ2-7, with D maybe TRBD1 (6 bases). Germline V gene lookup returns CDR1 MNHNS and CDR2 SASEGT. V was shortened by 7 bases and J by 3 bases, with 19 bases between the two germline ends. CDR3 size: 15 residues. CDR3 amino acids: CASKAVGQRFYEQYF. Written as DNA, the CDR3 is TGTGCCAGCAAGGCGGTGGGACAACGATTCTACGAGCAGTACTTC.

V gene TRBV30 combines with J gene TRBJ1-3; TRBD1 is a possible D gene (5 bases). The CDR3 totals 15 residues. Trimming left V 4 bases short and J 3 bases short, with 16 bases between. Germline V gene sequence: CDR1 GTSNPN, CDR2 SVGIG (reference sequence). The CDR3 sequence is CAWTRGGRVGNTIYF. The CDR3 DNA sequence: TGTGCCTGGACCCGGGGGGGGAGGGTTGGAAACACCATATATTTT.

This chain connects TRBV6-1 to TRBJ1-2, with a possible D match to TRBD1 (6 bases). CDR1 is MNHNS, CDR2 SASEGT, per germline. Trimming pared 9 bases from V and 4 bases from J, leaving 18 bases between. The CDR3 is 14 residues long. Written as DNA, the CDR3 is TGTGCCAGTAAGGACAGTCCTCCGGGCTATGGCTACACCTTC. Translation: CASKDSPPGYGYTF.

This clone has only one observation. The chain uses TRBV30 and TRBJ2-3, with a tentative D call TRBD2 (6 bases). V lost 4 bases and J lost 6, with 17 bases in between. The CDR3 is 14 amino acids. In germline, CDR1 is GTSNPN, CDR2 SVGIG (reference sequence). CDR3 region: CAWISWRAGDTQYF. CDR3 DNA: TGTGCCTGGATTAGCTGGAGGGCCGGGGATACGCAGTATTTT.